Here is one T cell receptor (beta chain) with its context. The antigen is not known. What was sequenced were expressed TCRB transcripts, since all of the isolated RNA had been reverse transcribed. Sequencing of naive, central memory and regulatory T cell samples gave an average of about 3.57 million reads. Clones were sequenced by immunoSEQ multiplex PCR, and TCRdb holds only the in-frame ones, with some missing. The sample holds approximately 160,000 clones, 8.1% seen once. The germline V gene encodes CDR1 MNHEY and CDR2 SVGAGI. CDR3 length equals 14 residues. Trimming removed 6 bases from V and 5 bases from J; junction bases left unmatched: 10. The data are from a study of beta chain features in type 1 diabetes. Study-level points and caveats: When VDJ junctions were examined, type 1 diabetes patients showed fewer insertions and more deletions. The study notes PCR might favor shorter templates equally in patients and controls.

The sequenced sample consisted of central memory CD4+ T cells from blood. V usage is TRBV6-5 and J usage is TRBJ2-7, with 7 positions matching TRBD2. This receptor was obtained from a man in his late teens or twenties in good health. The CDR3 nucleotides read TGTGCCAGCAGCCTTCTGCGGGGAGGGGACGAGCAGTACTTC. Translated, it gives CASSLLRGGDEQYF.